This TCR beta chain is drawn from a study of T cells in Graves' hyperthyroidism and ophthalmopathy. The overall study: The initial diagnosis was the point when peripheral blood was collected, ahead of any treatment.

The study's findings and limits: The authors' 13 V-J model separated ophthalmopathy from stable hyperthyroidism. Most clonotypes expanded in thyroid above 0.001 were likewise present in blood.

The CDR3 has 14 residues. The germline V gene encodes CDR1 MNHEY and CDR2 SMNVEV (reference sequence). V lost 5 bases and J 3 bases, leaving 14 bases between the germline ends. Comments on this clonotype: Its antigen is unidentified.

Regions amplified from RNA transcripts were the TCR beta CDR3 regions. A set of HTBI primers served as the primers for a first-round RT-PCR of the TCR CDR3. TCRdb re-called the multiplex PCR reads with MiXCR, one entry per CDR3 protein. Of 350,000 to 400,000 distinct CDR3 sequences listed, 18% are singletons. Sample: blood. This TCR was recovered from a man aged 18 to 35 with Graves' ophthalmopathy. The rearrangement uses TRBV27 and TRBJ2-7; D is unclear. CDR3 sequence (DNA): TGTGCCAGCAGTAGGCGACAAGACGGCTACGAGCAGTACTTC. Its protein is CASSRRQDGYEQYF.